These 11 T cell receptor beta chains were all obtained from the same sample, sequenced in a study of T cells in Graves' hyperthyroidism and ophthalmopathy. There were TCR beta CDR3 regions amplified from RNA transcripts. TCR CDR3 regions were first amplified by RT-PCR with HTBI primers. TCRdb recomputed calls from the multiplex PCR reads with MiXCR, one row per CDR3 protein. Of under 400,000 distinct CDR3 sequences detected, just under 25% appear once; the ten largest clones hold around 70%. The sample was blood. The receptors originated from a middle-aged man with Graves' hyperthyroidism.

This clonotype was counted between two and nine times. This chain uses TRBV18 with TRBJ2-1, with D unresolved. The CDR3 runs 12 residues. The germline CDR1 and CDR2 sequences are KGHSH and LQKENI. V was trimmed by 3 bases and J by 9 bases, leaving 9 bases between them. CDR3 protein: CASSPVRGEQFF. In nucleotides, the CDR3 is TGTGCCAGCTCACCGGTCCGCGGTGAGCAGTTCTTC.

This clonotype was found a few times. For the CDR3, the DNA is TGCAGTGCCCTACCCGGGACAGGGTGGGAGCAGTACTTC. Protein product: CSALPGTGWEQYF. The chain uses TRBV20-1 and TRBJ2-7; the match to TRBD1 covers 9 bases. Germline V gene sequence: CDR1 DFQATT, CDR2 SNEGSKA (reference sequence). This CDR3 spans 13 amino acids. Germline trimming cut 6 bases from V and 7 bases from J; bases unmatched to any gene: 10.

This clonotype occurred a few times. V usage is TRBV3-1 and J usage is TRBJ2-7; 13 bases fit TRBD2. V shed 4 bases and J 4 bases; nucleotides not matched to a gene: 7. This CDR3 is built from 16 residues. The germline CDR1 and CDR2 sequences are LGHDT and YNNKEL (reference sequence). This chain's CDR3 is CASSPRTSGSVYEQYF. The CDR3, as DNA: TGTGCCAGCAGCCCAAGGACTAGCGGGAGTGTTTACGAGCAGTACTTC.

The CDR3 DNA sequence: TGTGCCAGCAGCCAAGGGGCCAATTCACCCCTCCACTTT. Residues: CASSQGANSPLHF. The rearrangement uses TRBV3-1 and TRBJ1-6; D unclear. V dropped 1 base and J dropped 7 bases, with 5 bases sitting between them. This CDR3 comprises 13 residues. Germline-derived CDR1 and CDR2 are LGHDT and YNNKEL (reference sequence).

This clonotype was detected ten times or more. The rearrangement links TRBV12-3 or TRBV12-4 to TRBJ2-2; weak D call: TRBD1 (6 bases). There are 14 residues in the CDR3. V was cut by 6 bases and J by 5 bases, with 13 bases left in between. CDR3 DNA: TGTGCCAGCAGAACAGGGACGATAACCGGGGAGCTGTTTTTT. Protein sequence: CASRTGTITGELFF.

Many counts were recorded for this clonotype. The gene calls are TRBV28 and TRBJ2-3; 8 positions agree with TRBD2. Germline CDR1 is MDHEN and CDR2 is SYDVKM. V was clipped by 3 bases and J by 4 bases; unmatched bases: 6. This CDR3 is built from 15 residues. The CDR3 DNA follows: TGTGCCAGCAGTTTTTTAGCGGGATACGCAGATACGCAGTATTTT. This codes for CASSFLAGYADTQYF.

This clonotype appeared a few times. This chain joins TRBV28 and TRBJ2-1; no definite D call. Trimming left V 6 bases short and J 8 bases short, with 8 bases between. Germline V lookup: CDR1 MDHEN, CDR2 SYDVKM. The CDR3 has 11 residues. DNA of the CDR3: TGTGCCAGCAGCTCCGAAGATGAGCAGTTCTTC. It is translated as CASSSEDEQFF.

CDR3 residues: CAISEKTDYEQYF. DNA for the CDR3: TGTGCCATCAGTGAAAAGACAGACTACGAGCAGTACTTC. The chain carries TRBV10-3 and TRBJ2-7, with D possibly matching TRBD1 (5 bases). The CDR3 totals 13 residues. V dropped 3 bases and J dropped 3 bases, with 9 bases sitting between them. Germline V lookup: CDR1 ENHRY, CDR2 SYGVKD.

The chain carries TRBV5-1 and TRBJ1-4, with D possibly being TRBD1 (6 bases). Looked up from germline, CDR1 is SGHRS and CDR2 is YFSETQ. The CDR3 runs to 15 residues. The ends were cut back, 4 bases at V and 2 bases at J, with 12 bases in the middle. As DNA, the CDR3 is TGCGCCAGCAGCACAACAGGGCCGACTAATGAAAAACTGTTTTTT. Translating it yields CASSTTGPTNEKLFF.

This rearrangement joins TRBV12-3 or TRBV12-4 to TRBJ1-2, with TRBD1 identical over 10 bases. Losses at the gene ends were 6 bases for V and 2 bases for J; bases not matched to a gene: 15. CDR3 size: 18 residues. CDR3 amino acids: CASSGGGDRGPENYGYTF. CDR3 nucleotide sequence: TGTGCCAGCAGCGGGGGTGGGGACAGGGGCCCAGAGAACTATGGCTACACCTTC.

In this sample, this clonotype turned up many times. The rearrangement links TRBV3-1 to TRBJ1-5, with unresolved D. Looked up from germline, CDR1 is LGHDT and CDR2 is YNNKEL (reference sequence). This CDR3 is 13 amino acids long. V was cut by 5 bases and J by 5 bases, with 10 bases left in between. This CDR3 is CASSYGRDQPQHF. The DNA for the CDR3 is TGTGCCAGCAGCTATGGGAGGGATCAGCCCCAGCATTTT.